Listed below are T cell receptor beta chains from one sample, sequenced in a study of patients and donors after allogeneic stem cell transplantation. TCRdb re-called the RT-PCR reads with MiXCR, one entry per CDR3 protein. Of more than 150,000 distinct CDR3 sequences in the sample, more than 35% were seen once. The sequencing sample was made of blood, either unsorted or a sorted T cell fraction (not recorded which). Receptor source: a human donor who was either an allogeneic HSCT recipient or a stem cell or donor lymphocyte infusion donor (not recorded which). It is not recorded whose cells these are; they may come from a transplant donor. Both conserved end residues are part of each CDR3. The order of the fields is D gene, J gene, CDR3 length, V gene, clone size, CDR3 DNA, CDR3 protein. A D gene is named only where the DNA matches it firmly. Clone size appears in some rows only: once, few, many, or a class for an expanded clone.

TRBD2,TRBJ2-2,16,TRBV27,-,TGTGCCAGCAGTTTCATGGGAGTAGCGGGAGTAGGGGAGCTGTTTTTT,CASSFMGVAGVGELFF
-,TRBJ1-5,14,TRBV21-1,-,TGTGCCAGCAGCGGGGACAGGGAGGCTCAGCCCCAGCATTTT,CASSGDREAQPQHF
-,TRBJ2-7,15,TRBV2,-,TGTGCCAGCAGTGGAAACCTGGCGGGTGCATACGAGCAGTACTTC,CASSGNLAGAYEQYF
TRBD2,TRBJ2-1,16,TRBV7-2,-,TGTGCCAGCAGCTTAGTTAGCGGGAGGCCCTCGAATGAGCAGTTCTTC,CASSLVSGRPSNEQFF
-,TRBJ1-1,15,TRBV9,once,TGTGCCAGCAGCTCCAGACAGGAGGTGAGGACTGAAGCTTTCTTT,CASSSRQEVRTEAFF
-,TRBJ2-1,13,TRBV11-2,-,TGTGCCAGCAGCTTCCCAATCGGAAATGAGCAGTTCTTC,CASSFPIGNEQFF
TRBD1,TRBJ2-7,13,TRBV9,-,TGTGCCAGCGGCGGGACAGGGAGACACGAGCAGTACTTC,CASGGTGRHEQYF
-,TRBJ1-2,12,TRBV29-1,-,TGCAGCGTTGGAGGGGTTAACTATGGCTACACCTTC,CSVGGVNYGYTF
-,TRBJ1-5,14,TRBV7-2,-,TGTGCCAGCAGCTTAATCTTTGGCAATCAGCCCCAGCATTTT,CASSLIFGNQPQHF
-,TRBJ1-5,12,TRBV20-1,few,TGCAGTGCTGACGCGCCGAATCAGCCCCAGCATTTT,CSADAPNQPQHF
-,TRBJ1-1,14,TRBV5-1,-,TGCGCCAGCAGCTTTACGGAACCGCACACTGAAGCTTTCTTT,CASSFTEPHTEAFF
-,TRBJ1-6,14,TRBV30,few,TGTGCCTGGAGTGTAGATATCAATAATTCACCCCTCCACTTT,CAWSVDINNSPLHF
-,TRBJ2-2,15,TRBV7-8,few,TGTGCCAGCAGCTTAGGGGCCTACTACACCGGGGAGCTGTTTTTT,CASSLGAYYTGELFF
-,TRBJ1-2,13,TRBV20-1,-,TGCAGTACTAGAACTACTACTAACTATGGCTACACCTTC,CSTRTTTNYGYTF
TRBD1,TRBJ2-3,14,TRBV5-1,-,TGCACCAGCAGCCCAGACAGGGCAACAGATACGCAGTATTTT,CTSSPDRATDTQYF
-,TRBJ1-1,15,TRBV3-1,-,TGTGCCAGCAGCCAAGATCTTCGGGGTTGGACTGAAGCTTTCTTT,CASSQDLRGWTEAFF
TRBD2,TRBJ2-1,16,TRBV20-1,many,TGCAGTGCTAGTCCTCAAGGCGGGAGCTCCTACAATGAGCAGTTCTTC,CSASPQGGSSYNEQFF
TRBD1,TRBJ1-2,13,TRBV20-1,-,TGCAGTGCCCCCCCGGGGACAGGGTTCAGCTACACCTTC,CSAPPGTGFSYTF
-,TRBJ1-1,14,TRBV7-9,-,TGTGCCAGCAGCTTTTACAGTACGGACACTGAAGCTTTCTTT,CASSFYSTDTEAFF
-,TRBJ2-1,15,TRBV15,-,TGTGCCACCAGCAGAATCCCGTTAGGAAACAATGAGCAGTTCTTC,CATSRIPLGNNEQFF
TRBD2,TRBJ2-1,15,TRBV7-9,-,TGTGCCAGCACCTCTAGAGGGGCGGGAGACAATGAGCAGTTCTTC,CASTSRGAGDNEQFF
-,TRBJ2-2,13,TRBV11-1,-,TGTGCCAGCAGCTTAACGGAGGCCGGGGAGCTGTTTTTT,CASSLTEAGELFF
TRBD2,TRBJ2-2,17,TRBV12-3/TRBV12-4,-,TGTGCCAGCAACCAAAGCGGGAGAGTACCGAACACCGGGGAGCTGTTTTTT,CASNQSGRVPNTGELFF
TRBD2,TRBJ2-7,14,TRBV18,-,TGTGCCAGCAGCCCGGGACTAGCGTCCTACGAGCAGTACTTC,CASSPGLASYEQYF
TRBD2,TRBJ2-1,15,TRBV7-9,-,TGTGCCAGCAGGGTCGGACTAGCGGGAGCCAGTGAGCAGTTCTTC,CASRVGLAGASEQFF
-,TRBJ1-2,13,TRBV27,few,TGTGCCAGCAGTCCGGGGCTCAGCTATGGCTACACCTTC,CASSPGLSYGYTF
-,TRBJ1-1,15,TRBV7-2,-,TGTGCCAGCAGCATCGATGGGGGGACGAACACTGAAGCTTTCTTT,CASSIDGGTNTEAFF
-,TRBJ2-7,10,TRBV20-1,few,TGCAGTGCGGGACTCTACGAGCAGTACTTC,CSAGLYEQYF
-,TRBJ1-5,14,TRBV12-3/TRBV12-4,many,TGTGCCAGCAGTTTAGGGACGGCAAATCAGCCCCAGCATTTT,CASSLGTANQPQHF
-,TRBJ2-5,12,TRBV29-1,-,TGCAGCGTTGGGAAACCGCAAGAGACCCAGTACTTC,CSVGKPQETQYF
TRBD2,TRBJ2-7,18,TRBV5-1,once,TGCGCCAGCAGCTTGGATGGGACTAGCGGAAATTTTTTCTACGAGCAGTACTTC,CASSLDGTSGNFFYEQYF
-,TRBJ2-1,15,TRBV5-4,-,TGTGCCAGCAGCTACCCCGGGACTGGGACCAATGAGCAGTTCTTC,CASSYPGTGTNEQFF
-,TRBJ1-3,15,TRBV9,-,TGTGCCAGCAGCGTAGAATCGGGCTCTGGAAACACCATATATTTT,CASSVESGSGNTIYF
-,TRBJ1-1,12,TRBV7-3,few,TGTGCCAGCAGCAACCAAGACACTGAAGCTTTCTTT,CASSNQDTEAFF
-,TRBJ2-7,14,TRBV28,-,TGTGCCAGCAGTTCACATCACAATAGACCACAAGGGGGCTTC,CASSSHHNRPQGGF
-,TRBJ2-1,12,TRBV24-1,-,TGTGCCACCAGTGATTTCAAGAATGAGCAGTTCTTC,CATSDFKNEQFF
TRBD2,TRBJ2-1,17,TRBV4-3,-,TGCGCCAGCAGCCAAGACCCCGGGAGGGCCCTCAGCGATGAGCAGTTCTTC,CASSQDPGRALSDEQFF
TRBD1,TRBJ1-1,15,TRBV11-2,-,TGTGCCAGCAGACTCCGGGACAGGCTAATTCAACGAGCTTTCTTT,CASRLRDRLIQRAFF
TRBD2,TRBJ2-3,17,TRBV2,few,TGTGCCAGCAGTGATGCTACTAGCGGAGCTAGCACAGATACGCAGTATTTT,CASSDATSGASTDTQYF
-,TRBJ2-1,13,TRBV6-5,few,TGTGCCAGCAGTTACATCCTCTGGAATGAGCAGTTCTTC,CASSYILWNEQFF
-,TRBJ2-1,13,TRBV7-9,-,TGTGCCAGCACAGGGGTTAACTACAATGAGCAGTTCTTC,CASTGVNYNEQFF
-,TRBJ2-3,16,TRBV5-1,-,TGCGCCAGCAGCTTGGTATTAGGAGGGCCAGGGGATACGCAGTATTTT,CASSLVLGGPGDTQYF
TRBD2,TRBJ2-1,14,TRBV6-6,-,TGTGCCAGCAGCTTCGGGGGAGGGCGCAATGAGCAGTTCTTC,CASSFGGGRNEQFF
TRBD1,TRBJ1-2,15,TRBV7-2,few,TGTGCCAGCAGCTTAGAGGGACAGGGGGCGTTTGGCTACACCTTC,CASSLEGQGAFGYTF